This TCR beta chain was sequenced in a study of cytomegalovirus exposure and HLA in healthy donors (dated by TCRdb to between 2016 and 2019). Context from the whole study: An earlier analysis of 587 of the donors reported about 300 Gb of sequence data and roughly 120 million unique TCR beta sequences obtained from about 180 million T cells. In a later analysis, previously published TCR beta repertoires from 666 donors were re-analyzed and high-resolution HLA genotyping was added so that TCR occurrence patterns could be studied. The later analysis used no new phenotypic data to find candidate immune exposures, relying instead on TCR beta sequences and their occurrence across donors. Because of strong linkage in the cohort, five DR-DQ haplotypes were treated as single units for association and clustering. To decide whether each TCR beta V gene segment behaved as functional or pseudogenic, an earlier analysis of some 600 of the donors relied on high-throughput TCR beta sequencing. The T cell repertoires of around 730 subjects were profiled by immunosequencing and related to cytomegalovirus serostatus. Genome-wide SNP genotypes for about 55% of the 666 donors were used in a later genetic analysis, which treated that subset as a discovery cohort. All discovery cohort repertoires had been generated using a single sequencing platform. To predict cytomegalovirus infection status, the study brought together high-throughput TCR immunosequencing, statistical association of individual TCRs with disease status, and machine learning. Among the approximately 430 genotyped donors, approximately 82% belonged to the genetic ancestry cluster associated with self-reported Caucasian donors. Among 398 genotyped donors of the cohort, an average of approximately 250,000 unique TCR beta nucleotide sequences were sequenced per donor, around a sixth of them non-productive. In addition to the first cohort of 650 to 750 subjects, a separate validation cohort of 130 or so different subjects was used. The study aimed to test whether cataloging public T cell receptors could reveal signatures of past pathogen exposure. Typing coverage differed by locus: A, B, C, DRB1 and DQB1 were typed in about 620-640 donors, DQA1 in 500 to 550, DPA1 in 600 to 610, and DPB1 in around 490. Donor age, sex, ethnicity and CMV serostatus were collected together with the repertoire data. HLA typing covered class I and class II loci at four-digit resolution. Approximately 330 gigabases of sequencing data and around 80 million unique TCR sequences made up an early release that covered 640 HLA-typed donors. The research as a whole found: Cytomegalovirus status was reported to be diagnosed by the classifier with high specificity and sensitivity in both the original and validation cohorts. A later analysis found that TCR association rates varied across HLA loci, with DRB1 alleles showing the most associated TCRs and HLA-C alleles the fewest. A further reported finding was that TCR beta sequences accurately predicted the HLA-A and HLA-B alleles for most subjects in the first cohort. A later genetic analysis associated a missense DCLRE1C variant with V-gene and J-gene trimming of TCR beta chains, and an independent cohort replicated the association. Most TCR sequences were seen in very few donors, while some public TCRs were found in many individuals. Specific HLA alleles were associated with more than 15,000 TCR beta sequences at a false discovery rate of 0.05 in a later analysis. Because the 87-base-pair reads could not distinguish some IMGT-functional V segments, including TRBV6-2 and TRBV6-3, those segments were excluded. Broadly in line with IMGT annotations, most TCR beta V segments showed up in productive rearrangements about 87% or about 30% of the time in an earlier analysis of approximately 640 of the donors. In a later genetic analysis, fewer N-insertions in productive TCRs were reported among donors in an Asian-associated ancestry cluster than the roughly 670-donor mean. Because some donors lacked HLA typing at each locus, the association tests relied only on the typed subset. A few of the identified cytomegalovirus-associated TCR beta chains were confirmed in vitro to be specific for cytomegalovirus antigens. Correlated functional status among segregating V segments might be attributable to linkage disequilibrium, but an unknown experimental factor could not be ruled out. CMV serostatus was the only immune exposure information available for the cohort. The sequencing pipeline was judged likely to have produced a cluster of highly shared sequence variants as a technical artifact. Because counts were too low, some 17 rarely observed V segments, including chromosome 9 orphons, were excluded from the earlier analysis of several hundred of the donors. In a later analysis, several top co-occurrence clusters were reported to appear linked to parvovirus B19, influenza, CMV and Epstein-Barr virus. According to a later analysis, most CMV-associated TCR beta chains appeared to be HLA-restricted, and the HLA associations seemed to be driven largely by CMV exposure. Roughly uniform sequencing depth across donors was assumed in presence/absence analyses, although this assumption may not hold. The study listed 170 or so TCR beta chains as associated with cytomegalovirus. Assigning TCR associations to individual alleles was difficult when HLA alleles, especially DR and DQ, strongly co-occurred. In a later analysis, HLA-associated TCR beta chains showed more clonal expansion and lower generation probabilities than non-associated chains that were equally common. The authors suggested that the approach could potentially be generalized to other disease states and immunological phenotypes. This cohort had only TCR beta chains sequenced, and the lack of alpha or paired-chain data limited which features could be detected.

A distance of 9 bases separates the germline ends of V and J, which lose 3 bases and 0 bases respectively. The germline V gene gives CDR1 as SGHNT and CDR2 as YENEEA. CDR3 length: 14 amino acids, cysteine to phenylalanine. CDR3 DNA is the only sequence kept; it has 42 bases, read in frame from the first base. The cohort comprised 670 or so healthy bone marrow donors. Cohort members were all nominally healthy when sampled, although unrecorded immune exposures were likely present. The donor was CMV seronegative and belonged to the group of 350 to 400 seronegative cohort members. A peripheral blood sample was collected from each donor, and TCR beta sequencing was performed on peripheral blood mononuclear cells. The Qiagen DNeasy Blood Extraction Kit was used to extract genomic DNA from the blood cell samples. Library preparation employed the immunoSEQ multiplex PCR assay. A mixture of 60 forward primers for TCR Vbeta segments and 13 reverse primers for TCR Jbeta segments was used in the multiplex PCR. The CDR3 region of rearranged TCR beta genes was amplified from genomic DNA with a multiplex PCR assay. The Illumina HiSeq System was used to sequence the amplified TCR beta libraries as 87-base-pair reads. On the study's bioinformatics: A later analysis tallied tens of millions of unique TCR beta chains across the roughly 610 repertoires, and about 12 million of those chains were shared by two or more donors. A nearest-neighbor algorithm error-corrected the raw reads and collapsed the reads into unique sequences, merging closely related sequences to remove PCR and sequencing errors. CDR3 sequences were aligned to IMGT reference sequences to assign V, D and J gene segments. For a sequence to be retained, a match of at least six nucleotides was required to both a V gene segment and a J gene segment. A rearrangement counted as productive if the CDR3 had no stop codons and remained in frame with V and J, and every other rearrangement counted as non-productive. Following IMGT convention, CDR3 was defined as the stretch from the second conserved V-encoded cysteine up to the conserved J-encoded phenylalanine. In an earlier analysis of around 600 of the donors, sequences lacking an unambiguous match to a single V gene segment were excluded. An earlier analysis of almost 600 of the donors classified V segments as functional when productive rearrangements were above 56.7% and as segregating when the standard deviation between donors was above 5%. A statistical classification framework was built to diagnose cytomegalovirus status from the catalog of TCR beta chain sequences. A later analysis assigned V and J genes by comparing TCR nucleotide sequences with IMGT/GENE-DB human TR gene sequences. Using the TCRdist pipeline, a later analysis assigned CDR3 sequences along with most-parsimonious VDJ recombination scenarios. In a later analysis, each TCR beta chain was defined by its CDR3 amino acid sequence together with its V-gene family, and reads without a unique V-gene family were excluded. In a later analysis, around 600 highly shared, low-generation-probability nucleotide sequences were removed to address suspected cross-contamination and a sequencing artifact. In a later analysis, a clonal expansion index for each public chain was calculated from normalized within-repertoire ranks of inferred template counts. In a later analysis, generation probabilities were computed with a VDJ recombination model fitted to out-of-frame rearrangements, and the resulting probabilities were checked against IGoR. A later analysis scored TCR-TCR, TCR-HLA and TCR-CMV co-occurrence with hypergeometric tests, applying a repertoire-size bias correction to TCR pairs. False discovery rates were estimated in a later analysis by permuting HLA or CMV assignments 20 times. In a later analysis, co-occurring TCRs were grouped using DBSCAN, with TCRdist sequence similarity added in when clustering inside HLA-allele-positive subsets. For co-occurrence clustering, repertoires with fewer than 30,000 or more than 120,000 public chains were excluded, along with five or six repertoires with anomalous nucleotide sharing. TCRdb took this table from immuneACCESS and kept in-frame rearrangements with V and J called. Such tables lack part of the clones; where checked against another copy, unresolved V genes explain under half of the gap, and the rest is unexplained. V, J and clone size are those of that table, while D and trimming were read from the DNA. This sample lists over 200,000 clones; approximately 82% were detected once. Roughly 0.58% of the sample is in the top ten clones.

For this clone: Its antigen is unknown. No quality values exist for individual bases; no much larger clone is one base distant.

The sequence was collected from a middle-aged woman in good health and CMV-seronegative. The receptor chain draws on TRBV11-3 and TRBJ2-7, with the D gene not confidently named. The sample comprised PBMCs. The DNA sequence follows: TGTGCCAGCAGCTTGAGATCTACCTCCTACGAGCAGTACTTC. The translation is CASSLRSTSYEQYF.